This T cell receptor beta chain was captured in a study of blood T cell repertoires in COVID-19. About the research overall: Specimens from acute and convalescent COVID-19 originated in the United States, Italy and Spain.

Only in-frame clones appear in the TCRdb table, and some are missing; sequencing was by immunoSEQ multiplex PCR. Among about 130,000 clones listed, 84% were seen once. There are 19 residues in the CDR3. Germline V gene lookup returns CDR1 LGHNA and CDR2 YNFKEQ. V was trimmed by 4 bases and J by 0 bases, leaving 19 bases between them. V is TRBV4-2 and J is TRBJ2-6, with a tentative D call TRBD1 (7 bases). This TCR was recovered from a human donor in a cohort sampled during active COVID-19. The sample was peripheral blood. CDR3 sequence: CASSLAEGQLFSGANVLTF. DNA of the CDR3: TGTGCCAGCAGCCTGGCGGAGGGACAGCTGTTCTCTGGGGCCAACGTCCTGACTTTC.